The source of this T cell receptor (beta chain) is a study of long-term antiretroviral therapy in people with HIV. In the study overall: Specimens dating back about a decade before the 2015 immediate-ART recommendation are the oldest included.

Broader study findings: Whichever time point was examined, clones expanded before ART dominated the repertoire.

Each donor provided at least one pre-ART PBMC sample and at least two post-ART PBMC samples. Assay version v3.0 of immunoSEQ was used, and it was run at survey level. The protocol was immunoSEQ multiplex PCR, while the TCRdb copy is restricted to in-frame clones and leaves out a portion. The profile covers over 25,000 clones, with roughly 80% appearing a single time and about 9.4% taken by the ten largest. A note on this clone: Its cognate antigen is unknown.

This TCR was recovered from a man aged 35-49 years with HIV. The sample in question was unsorted PBMCs, obtained 3 years after starting antiretroviral therapy.

Written as DNA, the CDR3 is TGTGCCAGCAGCTTTAAGTCTAGCGGTCTTCCTTCCTACGAGCAGTACTTC. This encodes CASSFKSSGLPSYEQYF. The genes are TRBV11-2 and TRBJ2-7; 7 nucleotides line up with TRBD2. Germline CDR1 SGHAT, CDR2 FQNNGV. V dropped 3 bases and J dropped 1; count of bases not matched to a gene: 12. The CDR3 loop spans 17 amino acids.